The 16 T cell receptor beta chains below were found in one sample sequenced in a study of identical twins. MiXCR, applied by TCRdb to the 5' RACE reads, yields one record per CDR3 protein. The sample consists of about 700,000 distinct CDR3 sequences, 5.5% to 6.5% of them appearing once. The sequencing input was naive T cells sorted from blood. The receptors stem from a man between 18 and 35 years old in good health.

This clonotype was recorded a few times. V gene TRBV9 combines with J gene TRBJ2-1, with TRBD2 identical over 11 bases. The CDR3 is 16 residues long. Germline V gene lookup returns CDR1 SGDLS and CDR2 YYNGEE. After removal of 0 bases from V and 7 bases from J, the junction contained 6 bases not matched to a gene. CDR3 in DNA: TGTGCCAGCAGCGTAGGCGGTAGCGGGAGGGGGAATGAGCAGTTCTTC. Its translation is CASSVGGSGRGNEQFF.

This clonotype was seen a few times. The chain employs TRBV7-2 and TRBJ2-7; D is perhaps TRBD2 (6 bases). CDR3 length: 15 amino acids. V was shortened by 2 bases and J by 6 bases, with 17 bases between the two germline ends. Germline CDR1 and CDR2: SGHTA and FQGNSA. The CDR3, as DNA: TGTGCCAGCAGCTTATTAGTAGCGGTTGCCATCGAGCAGTACTTC. It translates to CASSLLVAVAIEQYF. The full variable domain, its missing parts supplied by reference TRBV7-2 and TRBJ2-7, is GAGVSQSPSNKVTEKGKDVELRCDPISGHTALYWYRQSLGQGLEFLIYFQGNSAPDKSGLPSDRFSAERTGGSVSTLTIQRTQQEDSAVYLCASSLLVAVAIEQYFGPGTRLTVT.

With regard to this clonotype: A much bigger clone sits one base away, suggesting this may be a read error. Since the CDR3 does not end with the conserved phenylalanine or tryptophan, this likely comes from a read error. V is TRBV28 and J is TRBJ1-3; no reliable D call. The CDR3 has 11 residues. Germline loops: CDR1 MDHEN, CDR2 SYDVKM. The V end was cut by 7 bases, the J end by 4 bases, with 5 bases between. CDR3 residues: CASIRGNTIYC. CDR3 nucleotides: TGTGCCAGCATAAGGGGAAACACCATATATTGT.

At least ten counts were recorded for this clonotype. The V gene is TRBV24-1, the J gene TRBJ2-1, with TRBD2 identical over 10 bases. Germline V lookup: CDR1 KGHDR, CDR2 SFDVKD. Trimming at V came to 3 bases and at J to 8 bases, leaving 9 bases not matched to a gene. The CDR3 totals 16 residues. The CDR3 DNA is TGTGCCACCAGTGATGGATCTAGCGGGAGTTTGGATGAGCAGTTCTTC. This encodes CATSDGSSGSLDEQFF.

This clonotype was recorded a few times. The chain recombines TRBV20-1 with TRBJ1-5; 7 bases align to TRBD1. Germline V gene data show CDR1 as DFQATT and CDR2 as SNEGSKA (reference sequence). Germline trimming cut 2 bases from V and 0 bases from J; bases unmatched to any gene: 10. This CDR3 is built from 17 residues. The CDR3 loop reads CSARRWTGVYSNQPQHF. The CDR3 DNA follows: TGCAGTGCTAGAAGGTGGACAGGAGTATATAGCAATCAGCCCCAGCATTTT.

This clonotype was counted a few times. The gene calls are TRBV24-1 and TRBJ2-3, with TRBD1 matching over 7 bases. Trimming removed 8 bases from V and 4 bases from J; junction bases left unmatched: 11. The CDR3 runs 15 residues. CDR1 and CDR2 (germline): KGHDR, SFDVKD. CDR3 amino acids: CATIDRDRRPDTQYF. The CDR3 DNA reads as TGTGCCACCATTGACCGGGACAGACGTCCAGATACGCAGTATTTT.

This clonotype was observed a few times. V is TRBV27 and J is TRBJ2-1; the match to TRBD2 covers 9 bases. The CDR3 is 18 amino acids. With 0 bases clipped from V and 2 bases from J, the junction kept 8 bases outside the gene matches. CDR1 is MNHEY, CDR2 SMNVEV, per germline (reference sequence). The CDR3 DNA is TGTGCCAGCAGTTTATCGGTCCCGACTAGCGGACCCTACAATGAGCAGTTCTTC. It codes for CASSLSVPTSGPYNEQFF.

This clonotype was seen many times. The chain links TRBV24-1 to TRBJ2-3, with D tentatively TRBD2 (6 bases). Germline assignment: CDR1 KGHDR and CDR2 SFDVKD. The CDR3 runs 15 residues. Trimming left V 6 bases short and J 4 bases short, with 16 bases between. CDR3 in amino acids: CATSTSRDRADTQYF. The CDR3 coding sequence is TGTGCCACCAGTACGTCGCGGGATAGGGCAGATACGCAGTATTTT.

This clonotype was observed at least ten times. The J gene is TRBJ2-3, the V gene TRBV20-1; D is ambiguous. In germline, CDR1 is DFQATT, CDR2 SNEGSKA (reference sequence). The V end was cut by 3 bases, the J end by 5 bases, with 12 bases between. The CDR3 totals 13 residues. CDR3 sequence: CSASPNPEDTQYF. The CDR3 region has the DNA TGCAGTGCTAGTCCCAACCCTGAAGATACGCAGTATTTT.

CDR3 residues: CASRNRDSGYEQYF. The DNA of the CDR3 is TGTGCCAGCCGGAACCGGGACAGTGGTTACGAGCAGTACTTC. The V call is TRBV12-3 or TRBV12-4, the J call TRBJ2-7; 7 bases are a match to TRBD1. The CDR3 covers 14 residues. Trimming at V came to 8 bases and at J to 4 bases, leaving 11 bases not matched to a gene.

This clonotype was detected many times. The V and J genes are TRBV7-9 and TRBJ1-2; D remains ambiguous. The germline V gene encodes CDR1 SEHNR and CDR2 FQNEAQ (reference sequence). The germline V and J ends were trimmed by 0 bases and 4 bases, with 12 bases remaining between them. This CDR3 has 15 residues. CDR3 protein: CASSLAEGGGYGYTF. The CDR3 bases are TGTGCCAGCAGCTTAGCGGAGGGAGGAGGCTATGGCTACACCTTC.

The chain joins TRBV20-1 to TRBJ1-1, with D unclear. This CDR3 contains 14 residues. V shed 6 bases and J shed 4 bases, with 18 bases lying between them. Per the germline V gene, CDR1 is DFQATT and CDR2 is SNEGSKA (reference sequence). Here the CDR3 DNA reads TGCAGTGCCAGTGTCCCTCGGGGTAGCACTGAAGCTTTCTTT. It yields the protein CSASVPRGSTEAFF.

This clonotype was counted many times. The chain uses TRBV7-9 and TRBJ2-1, with 9 nucleotides matching TRBD2. There are 15 residues in the CDR3. V dropped 4 bases and J dropped 7; count of bases not matched to a gene: 8. CDR1 is SEHNR, CDR2 FQNEAQ, per germline (reference sequence). CDR3 amino acids: CASSWGGLAVNEQFF. CDR3 in DNA: TGTGCCAGCAGCTGGGGGGGACTAGCAGTAAATGAGCAGTTCTTC.

This clonotype was counted ten times or more. The CDR3 spells CASSRTGRNYGYTF. In DNA form, the CDR3 reads TGTGCCAGCAGCCGGACAGGGCGAAACTATGGCTACACCTTC. The V gene is TRBV11-1, the J gene TRBJ1-2, with 8 bases that match TRBD1. The J segment lost 2 bases and the V segment lost 5 bases, leaving 4 bases of the junction unmatched. The CDR3 length is 14 residues. Per germline, CDR1 SGHAT and CDR2 FQDESV (reference sequence).

The genes are TRBV5-1 and TRBJ2-7; 8 bases fit TRBD2. Trimming removed 4 bases from V and 3 bases from J; junction bases left unmatched: 6. Germline CDR1 reads SGHRS; CDR2 reads YFSETQ. This CDR3 is 14 amino acids long. Written as DNA, the CDR3 is TGCGCCAGCAGCCGCGACGGGAGGGTCTACGAGCAGTACGTC. Translated: CASSRDGRVYEQYV.

There are many counts of this clonotype. The chain has TRBV9 and TRBJ2-3; D is ambiguous. CDR1 is SGDLS, CDR2 YYNGEE, per germline. The CDR3 is made up of 13 amino acids. With 4 bases removed from V and 4 bases from J, the gap between germline ends came to 10 bases. CDR3 sequence: CASSQDLADTQYF. CDR3 in DNA: TGTGCCAGCAGCCAGGACCTCGCAGATACGCAGTATTTT. The whole variable domain, filled in from reference TRBV9 and TRBJ2-3, reads DSGVTQTPKHLITATGQRVTLRCSPRSGDLSVYWYQQSLDQGLQFLIQYYNGEERAKGNILERFSAQQFPDLHSELNLSSLELGDSALYFCASSQDLADTQYFGPGTRLTVL.